This is a list of T cell receptor beta chains from one sample in a study of shared clonotypes between healthy human individuals. Data came from immunoSEQ multiplex PCR; TCRdb stores just in-frame clones and leaves some out. The table has around 2.1 million clones, approximately 94% seen once. Material for sequencing was naive CD8+ T cells from PBMCs. The origin of the receptors is a man in his late teens or twenties in good health. Some clones in this sample may be carry-over from other donors' samples. The CDR3 runs from the conserved cysteine through the conserved F or W. Each record gives: CDR3 protein, CDR3 DNA, clone size, D gene, V gene, J gene. D genes are given only for firm matches. Not every row has a clone size; where given, it reads once, few, many or a size class.

CASSPGGDRDEAFF	TGTGCCAGCAGCCCGGGGGGCGACAGGGATGAAGCTTTCTTT	NA	TRBD1	TRBV11-2	TRBJ1-1
CASSYPGYEQYF	TGTGCCAGCAGTTACCCGGGCTACGAGCAGTACTTC	few	NA	TRBV6-5	TRBJ2-7
CAWYQGLDYGYTF	TGTGCCTGGTATCAGGGTTTAGACTATGGCTACACCTTC	NA	NA	TRBV30	TRBJ1-2
CASSLKGTGGHRGGAFF	TGTGCCAGCAGTTTAAAGGGGACAGGGGGCCATAGGGGTGGAGCTTTCTTT	once	TRBD1	TRBV28	TRBJ1-1
CASSFHLAKNIQYF	TGTGCCAGCAGTTTTCACTTAGCCAAAAACATTCAGTACTTC	NA	NA	TRBV27	TRBJ2-4
CASSFLRGGDTEAFF	TGCGCCAGCAGCTTTTTGCGCGGGGGGGATACTGAAGCTTTCTTT	NA	NA	TRBV5-1	TRBJ1-1
CASSTYREASGANVLTF	TGTGCCAGCAGTACTTACAGGGAAGCCTCTGGGGCCAACGTCCTGACTTTC	NA	NA	TRBV28	TRBJ2-6
CSVDLGQSQETQYF	TGCAGCGTTGACTTGGGACAGTCCCAAGAGACCCAGTACTTC	NA	TRBD1	TRBV29-1	TRBJ2-5
CASSLDSGTAVHEQYF	TGTGCCAGCAGCTTGGACTCCGGGACAGCCGTCCACGAGCAGTACTTC	NA	TRBD1	TRBV5-5	TRBJ2-7
CASSRAGVRDTEAFF	TGTGCCAGCAGCAGAGCAGGGGTAAGGGACACTGAAGCTTTCTTT	NA	NA	TRBV6-6	TRBJ1-1
CASSSRLEAQETQYF	TGTGCCAGCAGCTCACGTCTAGAAGCACAAGAGACCCAGTACTTC	NA	NA	TRBV7-9	TRBJ2-5
CASRGHIGIQYF	TGTGCCAGTAGAGGACATATCGGCATTCAGTACTTC	NA	NA	TRBV19	TRBJ2-4
CASSQRTSGIRNEQFF	TGTGCCAGCAGCCAACGGACTAGCGGGATTCGTAATGAGCAGTTCTTC	NA	TRBD2	TRBV7-8	TRBJ2-1
CASSIWQGSTDTQYF	TGTGCCAGTAGTATCTGGCAGGGGAGCACAGATACGCAGTATTTT	NA	NA	TRBV19	TRBJ2-3
CASRGGLSVSFRSNTGELFF	TGCGCCAGCAGAGGGGGACTCTCCGTGAGTTTCCGCTCGAACACCGGGGAGCTGTTTTTT	NA	NA	TRBV5-1	TRBJ2-2